This T cell receptor beta chain was retrieved from a study of blood T cell repertoires in COVID-19. The protocol was immunoSEQ multiplex PCR, while the TCRdb copy is restricted to in-frame clones and leaves out a portion. The table lists 250,000 to 350,000 clones, roughly 86% of them singletons. The length of the CDR3 is 14 residues. V was clipped by 4 bases and J by 5 bases, with 14 bases between them. In germline, CDR1 is MGHRA, CDR2 YSYEKL. This sequence joins TRBV4-1 and TRBJ1-1; D unclear. The source is a woman aged 25-40 years who had recovered from COVID-19. The material sequenced was PBMCs or T cells enriched from blood (not recorded which). Written as DNA, the CDR3 is TGCGCCAGCAGCCTCTCCCTGGGAGAAACTGAAGCTTTCTTT. Translated, it gives CASSLSLGETEAFF.